Below are 27 T cell receptor beta chains sequenced from a single sample in a study of control samples from healthy donors and cancer patients. Generated by immunoSEQ multiplex PCR, the TCRdb table keeps only in-frame clones and is missing some. The repertoire consists of 150,000 to 200,000 clones, with roughly 91% occurring once and the leading ten covering roughly 1.6%. Sequenced material: blood. These TCRs come from a woman aged 30 to 39 in good health.

The rearrangement links TRBV11-3 to TRBJ2-1, with D uncertain. From germline, CDR1 is SGHNT and CDR2 YENEEA. The V end was cut by 3 bases, the J end by 13 bases, with 10 bases between. The CDR3 is made up of 11 amino acids. In nucleotides, the CDR3 is TGTGCCAGCAGCTTTAGAAGTCAACAGTTCTTC. Encoded protein: CASSFRSQQFF.

In this sample, this clone turned up once. The V call is TRBV4-1, the J call TRBJ2-7, with D unresolved. The CDR3 is 12 amino acids. The V end lost 5 bases, the J end lost 2 bases, and 7 bases lay between the germline ends. CDR1 is MGHRA and CDR2 is YSYEKL in the germline V gene. Written as DNA, the CDR3 is TGCGCCAGCAGCGACTTCACCTACGAGCAGTACTTC. This translates into CASSDFTYEQYF.

The chain recombines TRBV14 with TRBJ1-1, with D possibly TRBD1 on 6 matching bases. CDR3 length equals 15 residues. Germline V gives CDR1 SGHDN, CDR2 FVKESK. V was shortened by 0 bases and J by 8 bases, with 16 bases between the two germline ends. The CDR3 reads CASSQDLYGGREAFF. In DNA form, the CDR3 reads TGTGCCAGCAGCCAAGATTTGTACGGGGGGCGCGAAGCTTTCTTT.

The V gene is TRBV7-3, the J gene TRBJ1-4, with D maybe TRBD1 (5 bases). Germline CDR1 and CDR2: SGHTA and FQGTGA. Deletions cut 5 bases from V and 6 bases from J, with 13 bases between. The CDR3 is 14 amino acids. The CDR3 here is CASSPQVGYEKLFF. CDR3 DNA: TGTGCCAGCAGCCCACAGGTCGGATATGAAAAACTGTTTTTT.

The chain uses TRBV19 and TRBJ1-2; maybe TRBD1 (5 bases). V lost 3 bases and J lost 3, with 8 bases in between. There are 13 residues in the CDR3. Germline values: CDR1 LNHDA, CDR2 SQIVND (reference sequence). The CDR3 coding sequence is TGTGCCAGTAGTATCAGGGCTGACTATGGCTACACCTTC. It specifies CASSIRADYGYTF.

The chain links TRBV5-6 to TRBJ1-5; TRBD1 matches 8 bases. V dropped 2 bases and J dropped 3; count of bases not matched to a gene: 1. This CDR3 is 14 amino acids long. CDR1 is SGHDT, CDR2 YYEEEE, per germline. The CDR3 region has the DNA TGTGCCAGCAGCTTACAGGGGGACAATCAGCCCCAGCATTTT. Its translation: CASSLQGDNQPQHF. Full variable domain (missing parts from reference TRBV5-6 and TRBJ1-5): DAGVTQSPTHLIKTRGQQVTLRCSPKSGHDTVSWYQQALGQGPQFIFQYYEEEERQRGNFPDRFSGHQFPNYSSELNVNALLLGDSALYLCASSLQGDNQPQHFGDGTRLSIL.

The CDR3 region has the DNA TGTGCCAGCAGCTTGGACGGGTACTATGGCTACACCTTC. It specifies CASSLDGYYGYTF. This chain links TRBV5-6 with TRBJ1-2; D not resolved. The CDR3 contains 13 residues. The V gene lost 0 bases and the J gene lost 3 bases, with 6 bases spanning the gap. Germline V gene sequence: CDR1 SGHDT, CDR2 YYEEEE.

V is TRBV3-1 (or the pseudogene TRBV3-2) and J is TRBJ2-5; TRBD2 matches 16 bases. J was trimmed by 5 bases and V by 0 bases; bases with no gene match: 3. The germline V gene has CDR1 LGHDT and CDR2 YNNKEL (reference sequence). CDR3 size: 17 residues. The CDR3 region is CASSQDLGLAGGETQYF. The CDR3 bases are TGTGCCAGCAGCCAAGATCTGGGACTAGCGGGGGGGGAGACCCAGTACTTC.

This rearrangement joins TRBV5-1 to TRBJ1-3; 7 bases align to TRBD1. Trimming cost V 0 bases and J 0 bases; bases outside gene matches: 3. The germline V gene encodes CDR1 SGHRS and CDR2 YFSETQ. This CDR3 is built from 16 residues. The CDR3 region is CASSLGGQSSGNTIYF. As DNA, the CDR3 is TGCGCCAGCAGCTTGGGGGGACAGAGCTCTGGAAACACCATATATTTT. Full variable domain (rest looked up from reference TRBV5-1 and TRBJ1-3): KAGVTQTPRYLIKTRGQQVTLSCSPISGHRSVSWYQQTPGQGLQFLFEYFSETQRNKGNFPGRFSGRQFSNSRSEMNVSTLELGDSALYLCASSLGGQSSGNTIYFGEGSWLTVV.

The chain links TRBV6-4 to TRBJ1-2, with no clear D. The CDR3 has 13 amino acids. The ends were cut back, 6 bases at V and 5 bases at J, with 13 bases in the middle. Germline CDR1 and CDR2: MRHNA and SNTAGT. CDR3 bases: TGTGCCAGCAGGGACCCCGCGAGGTATGGCTACACCTTC. This sequence encodes CASRDPARYGYTF.

The CDR3 sequence: CATSALTSGEYNEQFF. The CDR3 DNA reads as TGTGCCACCAGTGCCCTGACTAGCGGGGAATACAATGAGCAGTTCTTC. The chain is built from TRBV24-1 and TRBJ2-1; 11 bases line up with TRBD2. CDR1 is KGHDR and CDR2 is SFDVKD in the germline V gene. The trim removed 5 bases at V and 4 bases at J, leaving 6 bases unmatched. The CDR3 sequence is 16 residues long.

The rearrangement links TRBV6-5 to TRBJ2-2; 7 bases match TRBD1. Per the germline V gene, CDR1 is MNHEY and CDR2 is SVGAGI. V gave up 6 bases and J gave up 4 bases; unmatched junction bases: 5. The length of the CDR3 is 14 residues. The CDR3 reads CASRIQGFTGELFF. As DNA, the CDR3 is TGTGCCAGCAGAATACAGGGGTTCACCGGGGAGCTGTTTTTT.

The J gene is TRBJ2-1, the V gene TRBV13; 8 bases align to TRBD2. The CDR3 loop spans 15 amino acids. CDR1 is PRHDT, CDR2 FYEKMQ, per germline (reference sequence). The junction had 5 bases not matched to a gene; V was cut back by 2 bases and J by 5 bases. Written as DNA, the CDR3 is TGTGCCAGCAGCTTAAAAGGGACTAGTAACAATGAGCAGTTCTTC. This sequence encodes CASSLKGTSNNEQFF.

Here the CDR3 reads CASSLGGPENIQYF. The CDR3 nucleotides are TGTGCCAGCAGCTTGGGAGGTCCAGAAAACATTCAGTACTTC. This chain uses TRBV7-2 with TRBJ2-4; tentatively, D is TRBD2 (6 bases). The CDR3 runs 14 residues. V was cut by 3 bases and J by 5 bases, with 11 bases left in between. CDR1 is SGHTA and CDR2 is FQGNSA in the germline V gene.

On this clone: The sample has other DNA sequences that encode this CDR3 too. The chain is built from TRBV9 and TRBJ1-6; maybe TRBD1 (5 bases). From germline, CDR1 is SGDLS and CDR2 YYNGEE. Trimming left V 2 bases short and J 7 bases short, with 10 bases between. There are 14 residues in the CDR3. This chain's CDR3 is CASSVGGGNSPLHF. The CDR3 DNA reads TGTGCCAGCAGCGTCGGGGGTGGGAATTCACCCCTCCACTTT.

The chain links TRBV16 to TRBJ1-5; 7 bases fit TRBD1. The V and J ends lost 0 bases and 5 bases, in that order; junction bases with no gene match: 1. The CDR3 runs 14 residues. Per the germline V gene, CDR1 is KGHSY and CDR2 is FQNENV. Here the CDR3 DNA reads TGTGCCAGCAGCCAATCGGGGACAGATCAGCCCCAGCATTTT. It encodes CASSQSGTDQPQHF.

This sequence joins TRBV5-5 and TRBJ1-1; D unresolved. The germline gives CDR1 SGHKS, CDR2 YYEKEE (reference sequence). With 4 bases removed from V and 6 bases from J, the gap between germline ends came to 10 bases. The CDR3 is 12 residues long. In DNA, the CDR3 is TGTGCCAGCAGCACGGGCCGGTCTGAAGCTTTCTTT. Amino acids: CASSTGRSEAFF.

The chain employs TRBV11-3 and TRBJ2-6; 9 bases match TRBD1. The CDR3 is made up of 17 amino acids. The ends lost 6 bases at V and 1 base at J; junction bases unmatched: 7. The germline V gene has CDR1 SGHNT and CDR2 YENEEA. The CDR3 protein is CASRPGTGTSGANVLTF. Written as DNA, the CDR3 is TGTGCCAGCAGACCCGGGACAGGGACTTCTGGGGCCAACGTCCTGACTTTC.

There are a few counts of this clone. The sample carries other DNA sequences with the same CDR3. The chain has TRBV10-3 and TRBJ1-1; D gene uncertain. The V and J ends lost 0 bases and 0 bases respectively, with 2 bases between them. In germline, CDR1 is ENHRY, CDR2 SYGVKD. The CDR3 has 13 residues. CDR3 coding DNA: TGTGCCATCAGTGAGTCGCTGAACACTGAAGCTTTCTTT. Protein product: CAISESLNTEAFF.

V gene TRBV15 combines with J gene TRBJ1-2, with TRBD1 as a possible D gene (5 bases). Germline V CDR1 and CDR2: LNHNV, YYDKDF (reference sequence). V lost 5 bases and J lost 4, with 11 bases in between. The CDR3 spans 13 residues. CDR3 nucleotide sequence: TGTGCCACCAGCCGAGGGACGGTCTATGGCTACACCTTC. It translates to CATSRGTVYGYTF. Looking up the rest from reference TRBV15 and TRBJ1-2 gives the full variable domain: DAMVIQNPRYQVTQFGKPVTLSCSQTLNHNVMYWYQQKSSQAPKLLFHYYDKDFNNEADTPDNFQSRRPNTSFCFLDIRSPGLGDTAMYLCATSRGTVYGYTFGSGTRLTVV.

This clone was recorded a few times. V is TRBV6-4 and J is TRBJ1-1, with 8 bases identical to TRBD1. The germline V gene has CDR1 MRHNA and CDR2 SNTAGT. Trimming took 5 bases from V and 1 from J; bases not matched to a gene: 3. The CDR3 extends over 14 amino acids. In DNA, the CDR3 is TGTGCCAGCAGTCCCGGGACAGGGAACACTGAAGCTTTCTTT. Its protein product is CASSPGTGNTEAFF.

The chain links TRBV24-1 to TRBJ1-1; 7 bases map to TRBD1. Trimming cost V 5 bases and J 3 bases; bases outside gene matches: 2. Germline CDR1 and CDR2: KGHDR and SFDVKD. The CDR3 consists of 13 residues. DNA for the CDR3: TGTGCCACCAGTGGAGGGGGCTACACTGAAGCTTTCTTT. Translated, it gives CATSGGGYTEAFF.

The chain recombines TRBV2 with TRBJ2-3; D unclear. V lost 10 bases and J lost 2, with 19 bases in between. This CDR3 region has 15 residues. The germline CDR1 and CDR2 sequences are SNHLY and FYNNEI. The CDR3 is CATPTGPTTTDTQYF. The CDR3 coding sequence is TGTGCCACCCCGACCGGGCCCACAACCACAGATACGCAGTATTTT. Full variable domain (missing parts from reference TRBV2 and TRBJ2-3): EPEVTQTPSHQVTQMGQEVILRCVPISNHLYFYWYRQILGQKVEFLVSFYNNEISEKSEIFDDQFSVERPDGSNFTLKIRSTKLEDSAMYFCATPTGPTTTDTQYFGPGTRLTVL.

The gene calls are TRBV6-4 and TRBJ2-3; 8 bases line up with TRBD1. J lost 4 bases, V lost 0 bases, and 6 bases had no gene match. CDR1 is MRHNA, CDR2 SNTAGT, per germline. The CDR3 runs 16 residues. CDR3 nucleotide sequence: TGTGCCAGCAGTGACTCCGGACAGGGTGGAGCAGATACGCAGTATTTT. It yields the protein CASSDSGQGGADTQYF.

The chain joins TRBV28 to TRBJ1-5; no reliable D call. V shed 7 bases and J shed 5 bases, with 12 bases lying between them. Germline lookup yields CDR1 MDHEN and CDR2 SYDVKM. The CDR3 has 13 residues. This CDR3 reads CASMGWVDQPQHF. The CDR3 DNA reads TGTGCCAGCATGGGGTGGGTTGATCAGCCCCAGCATTTT.

The genes are TRBV28 and TRBJ2-7, with 7 bases lining up with TRBD2. CDR3 size: 14 residues. The ends lost 2 bases at V and 4 bases at J; junction bases unmatched: 5. Germline loops: CDR1 MDHEN, CDR2 SYDVKM. CDR3 nucleotides: TGTGCCAGCAGTTTAGCGGGAGCCTTATACGAGCAGTACTTC. This codes for CASSLAGALYEQYF.

The V call is TRBV7-2, the J call TRBJ1-2; a weak D match, TRBD1 (5 bases). CDR1 is SGHTA, CDR2 FQGNSA, per germline. The CDR3 spans 12 residues. V was trimmed by 5 bases and J by 5 bases, leaving 9 bases between them. CDR3 region: CASSLDRYGYTF. The DNA for the CDR3 is TGTGCCAGCAGCCTCGACAGATATGGCTACACCTTC.